Presented here are 18 T cell receptor beta chains from one specimen sequenced in a study of blood T cells in healthy people across ages. Together with a sample-barcoded 5' primer, a J-beta primer mix was included in a second PCR lasting about 6 to 11 cycles. MiXCR, applied by TCRdb to the 5' RACE reads, yields one record per CDR3 protein. The sample yields about 1.4 million distinct CDR3 sequences, 55% to 75% seen once. The source material was blood. The receptors derive from a man between 18 and 29 years old in good health.

V gene TRBV4-1 combines with J gene TRBJ1-2; D perhaps matches TRBD1 (5 bases). Germline values: CDR1 MGHRA, CDR2 YSYEKL. Between the trimmed V and J ends, which lost 3 bases and 8 bases, there was a span of 13 bases. CDR3 length equals 13 residues. The CDR3 here is CASSQPGGGGYTF. Written as DNA, the CDR3 is TGCGCCAGCAGCCAGCCGGGGGGGGGAGGCTACACCTTC.

The gene calls are TRBV5-8 and TRBJ2-7; 8 bases are shared with TRBD1. Germline V gene data show CDR1 as SGHTS and CDR2 as YDEGEE. The CDR3 totals 16 residues. The V gene end was trimmed by 1 base and the J gene end by 1 base; junction bases not matched to a gene: 7. The CDR3 sequence is CASSLLGTGPSYEQYF. DNA for the CDR3: TGTGCCAGCAGCTTGTTAGGGACAGGCCCATCCTACGAGCAGTACTTC.

The V gene is TRBV7-2, the J gene TRBJ2-1; D is ambiguous. The V and J ends lost 1 base and 7 bases respectively, with 14 bases between them. Germline V gene sequence: CDR1 SGHTA, CDR2 FQGNSA. The CDR3 has 15 amino acids. The CDR3 region has the DNA TGTGCCAGCAGCTTAGTAGCCGACGCTGGGAATGAGCAGTTCTTC. Protein sequence: CASSLVADAGNEQFF.

This clonotype has only one observation. The rearrangement joins TRBV3-1 to TRBJ1-6, with a tentative D call TRBD1 (5 bases). V was shortened by 1 base and J by 12 bases, with 13 bases between the two germline ends. This CDR3 has 14 amino acids. Per germline, CDR1 LGHDT and CDR2 YNNKEL (reference sequence). The CDR3, as DNA: TGTGCCAGCAGCCAAGCGCCAGGGACTGGACCCCTCCACTTT. This encodes CASSQAPGTGPLHF.

Remarks on this clonotype: The junction departs from germline at one end; a sequencing error may be responsible. The chain links TRBV7-9 to TRBJ2-5; no clear D. Per the germline V gene, CDR1 is SEHNR and CDR2 is FQNEAQ (reference sequence). There are 13 residues in the CDR3. CDR3 region: CASNLASQETQYF. The CDR3, as DNA: TGTGCCAGCAACTTAGCATCTCAAGAGACCCAGTACTTC.

The J gene is TRBJ2-1, the V gene TRBV12-3 or TRBV12-4; 9 bases agree with TRBD2. Losses at the gene ends were 5 bases for V and 6 bases for J; bases not matched to a gene: 5. This CDR3 is 14 amino acids long. CDR3 bases: TGTGCCAGCAGTAGAGGGACTAGCCTCAATGAGCAGTTCTTC. The encoded protein is CASSRGTSLNEQFF.

This clonotype was seen more than once but under ten times. This rearrangement joins TRBV6-5 to TRBJ2-7, with a possible D match to TRBD2 (6 bases). This CDR3 is built from 13 residues. Trimming removed 5 bases at V and 2 bases at J, with 10 bases between. In germline, CDR1 is MNHEY, CDR2 SVGAGI. The CDR3 nucleotides are TGTGCCAGCAGTGTCGGGAGTCCCTACGAGCAGTACTTC. Translation: CASSVGSPYEQYF.

Worth noting for this clonotype: At one of its ends the junction is not consistent with the germline gene, which may arise from a read error. The rearrangement links TRBV27 to TRBJ1-1, with D possibly matching TRBD1 (5 bases). The length of the CDR3 is 10 residues. Germline loops: CDR1 MNHEY, CDR2 SMNVEV (reference sequence). This CDR3 reads CASIGAETFF. CDR3 coding DNA: TGTGCCAGCATTGGGGCTGAAACTTTCTTT.

A single count supports this clonotype. The V gene is TRBV10-3, the J gene TRBJ2-7, with unresolved D. Germline CDR1 ENHRY, CDR2 SYGVKD. The CDR3 covers 12 residues. Trimming stripped 4 bases from V and 3 bases from J, with 7 bases between. The CDR3 DNA reads as TGTGCCATCAGTGGCACGAACTACGAGCAGTACTTC. Translating gives CAISGTNYEQYF.

The chain is built from TRBV6-5 and TRBJ2-1; D is perhaps TRBD2 (6 bases). The end of the DNA fits TRBJ2-7 better, so the J call may be wrong. CDR1 is MNHEY, CDR2 SVGAGI, per germline. This CDR3 spans 14 amino acids. The CDR3 reads CASSYDYGSNEQYF. For the CDR3, the DNA is TGTGCCAGCAGTTACGATTACGGGAGCAATGAGCAGTACTTC.

The chain combines TRBV11-2 with TRBJ2-4; TRBD2 matches at 13 bases. The DNA matches TRBJ2-7 better at its end, which makes the J call doubtful. The germline CDR1 and CDR2 sequences are SGHAT and FQNNGV. The CDR3 is 19 amino acids. The CDR3 spells CASSLDGLAGDLRAYEQYF. The CDR3 nucleotides are TGTGCCAGCAGCTTAGACGGACTAGCGGGAGACCTAAGGGCCTACGAGCAGTACTTC.

This clonotype was detected only a few times. This chain joins TRBV29-1 and TRBJ2-5, with 7 bases identical to TRBD1. After removal of 5 bases from V and 2 bases from J, the junction contained 8 bases not matched to a gene. The CDR3 spans 14 residues. In germline, CDR1 is SQVTM, CDR2 ANQGSEA. CDR3 residues: CSVNGQALQETQYF. DNA for the CDR3: TGCAGCGTTAATGGACAGGCCCTTCAAGAGACCCAGTACTTC.

This clonotype was picked up a small number of times. This chain uses TRBV7-2 with TRBJ2-5, with TRBD1 as a possible D gene (6 bases). CDR1 is SGHTA, CDR2 FQGNSA, per germline. V lost 5 bases and J 3 bases, leaving 13 bases between the germline ends. The CDR3 runs 14 residues. CDR3 nucleotide sequence: TGTGCCAGCAGCCGGGACATGGTTAAAGAGACCCAGTACTTC. It specifies CASSRDMVKETQYF.

The CDR3 loop is CASSDGPGSNIQYF. As DNA, the CDR3 is TGTGCCAGCAGTGACGGTCCGGGCTCAAACATTCAGTACTTC. The J gene is TRBJ2-4, the V gene TRBV6-4; D is unresolved. Looked up from germline, CDR1 is MRHNA and CDR2 is SNTAGT. The CDR3 sequence is 14 residues long. Trimming shortened V by 2 bases and J by 6 bases, and 11 bases separated the two germline ends.

This chain links TRBV7-9 with TRBJ2-7; D not resolved. Per the germline V gene, CDR1 is SEHNR and CDR2 is FQNEAQ (reference sequence). The CDR3 is 15 residues long. Trimming pared 4 bases from V and 3 bases from J, leaving 16 bases between. Written as DNA, the CDR3 is TGTGCCAGCAGCTCGACCACTCGAGACGTCTACGAGCAGTACTTC. This codes for CASSSTTRDVYEQYF.

This chain links TRBV18 with TRBJ1-2; a weak D match, TRBD1 (6 bases). The CDR3 is made up of 14 amino acids. V lost 6 bases to trimming and J lost 4 bases, with 15 bases between them. Germline CDR1 reads KGHSH; CDR2 reads LQKENI. The CDR3 sequence: CASSQAGASYGYTF. As DNA, the CDR3 is TGTGCCAGCTCCCAGGCGGGGGCGAGCTATGGCTACACCTTC.

The chain uses TRBV5-4 and TRBJ2-5; 10 bases match TRBD2. The last part of the DNA fits TRBJ2-7 better; the J call may be wrong. The CDR3 runs to 15 residues. Looked up from germline, CDR1 is SGHNT and CDR2 is YYREEE (reference sequence). In DNA, the CDR3 is TGTGCCAGCACCAACGGTGGTAGCGGGAGGAACGAGCAGTACTTC. It specifies CASTNGGSGRNEQYF.

The chain links TRBV20-1 to TRBJ1-4, with TRBD1 matching over 9 bases. CDR1 DFQATT and CDR2 SNEGSKA come from the germline V gene (reference sequence). This CDR3 has 14 amino acids. Germline trimming cut 6 bases from V and 6 bases from J; bases unmatched to any gene: 8. CDR3 nucleotides: TGCAGTGCCCGCCGGGGACAGGGAGATGAAAAACTGTTTTTT. This translates into CSARRGQGDEKLFF.